These 7 T cell receptor beta chains were sequenced from one sample in a study of Graves' ophthalmopathy and Graves' hyperthyroidism. RNA transcripts yielded amplified TCR beta CDR3 regions. First-round RT-PCR with HTBI primers preceded a second-round multiplex PCR. TCRdb passed the multiplex PCR reads through MiXCR, listing each CDR3 protein once. The sample consists of hundreds of thousands of distinct CDR3 sequences, about two fifths of them appearing once. Specimen: peripheral blood. These receptors came from an adult man with Graves' ophthalmopathy.

Of note for this clonotype: A junction end diverges from the germline sequence, so it may reflect a read error. The chain recombines TRBV11-2 with TRBJ1-3; D gene uncertain. CDR1 and CDR2 from the germline V gene are SGHAT and FQNNGV. The CDR3 is made up of 13 amino acids. CDR3 amino acids: CASRGASGSTIYF. The CDR3 bases are TGTGCCAGCCGGGGAGCGTCTGGAAGCACCATATATTTT.

This clonotype was seen at least ten times. This chain connects TRBV7-9 to TRBJ1-5; D remains unclear. The CDR3 spans 14 residues. The germline V gene encodes CDR1 SEHNR and CDR2 FQNEAQ (reference sequence). The V end was cut by 2 bases, the J end by 6 bases, with 11 bases between. The CDR3 spells CASSLKDTGQPQHF. CDR3 in DNA: TGTGCCAGCAGCTTAAAAGACACGGGTCAGCCCCAGCATTTT. Filled out from reference TRBV7-9 and TRBJ1-5, the complete variable domain reads DTGVSQNPRHKITKRGQNVTFRCDPISEHNRLYWYRQTLGQGPEFLTYFQNEAQLEKSRLLSDRFSAERPKGSFSTLEIQRTEQGDSAMYLCASSLKDTGQPQHFGDGTRLSIL.

This CDR3 reads CSVVLREYTF. DNA for the CDR3: TGCAGCGTTGTTCTGAGGGAGTACACCTTC. J is TRBJ1-2 and V is TRBV29-1; D is unresolved. This CDR3 comprises 10 residues. V was shortened by 4 bases and J by 11 bases, with 11 bases between the two germline ends. The germline V gene has CDR1 SQVTM and CDR2 ANQGSEA.

J is TRBJ1-1 and V is TRBV5-8; D might be TRBD1 (6 bases). V lost 0 bases to trimming and J lost 4 bases, with 13 bases between them. The CDR3 length is 15 residues. The V gene's germline CDR1 is SGHTS and CDR2 YDEGEE. The CDR3 sequence: CASSLVGGGGTEAFF. The CDR3 DNA reads TGTGCCAGCAGCTTGGTGGGAGGGGGGGGCACTGAAGCTTTCTTT.

V and J are TRBV6-6 and TRBJ1-4; D not resolved. V shed 4 bases and J shed 8 bases, with 14 bases lying between them. CDR1 is MNHNY, CDR2 SVGAGI, per germline (reference sequence). The CDR3 runs to 14 residues. Here the CDR3 DNA reads TGTGCCAGCAGTTTTGACACAAAAGGGGAAAAACTGTTTTTT. Amino acid sequence: CASSFDTKGEKLFF.

This clonotype was seen many times. One end of the junction fails to match germline, which may point to a read error. J is TRBJ2-7 and V is TRBV7-8; D remains ambiguous. The CDR3 is made up of 14 amino acids. In germline, CDR1 is SGHVS, CDR2 FQNEAQ. In DNA form, the CDR3 reads TGCGCCAGCAGCCCCGGAATAAACCCCTCCGAGCAGTACTTC. This encodes CASSPGINPSEQYF. Filled out from reference TRBV7-8 and TRBJ2-7, the complete variable domain reads GAGVSQSPRYKVAKRGQDVALRCDPISGHVSLFWYQQALGQGPEFLTYFQNEAQLDKSGLPSDRFFAERPEGSVSTLKIQRTQQEDSAVYLCASSPGINPSEQYFGPGTRLTVT.

This clonotype showed up just a few times. V and J are TRBV10-3 and TRBJ2-2; D is unresolved. The CDR3 spans 15 residues. V was shortened by 10 bases and J by 0 bases, with 15 bases between the two germline ends. Germline V gene sequence: CDR1 ENHRY, CDR2 SYGVKD. CDR3 in DNA: TGTGCCAGCATTCCCAGCTACTCGAACACCGGGGAGCTGTTTTTT. Its translation: CASIPSYSNTGELFF.